What follows is one T cell receptor beta chain and its context. The CDR3 totals 13 residues. CDR1 and CDR2 from the germline V gene are MNHEY and SVGAGI. Trimming took 5 bases from V and 6 from J, leaving 13 bases between them. The data were taken from a study of control samples from healthy donors and cancer patients. Clones were read by immunoSEQ multiplex PCR, and TCRdb kept only the in-frame ones, dropping some. The sample lists roughly 120,000 clones; about 86% were seen once. The specimen was blood. The source of this sequence is a man aged 30 to 45 in good health. The chain links TRBV6-5 to TRBJ1-2, with a possible D match to TRBD1 (5 bases). The chain's CDR3 is CASSPQGFDGYTF. In DNA, the CDR3 is TGTGCCAGCAGTCCTCAGGGCTTCGATGGCTACACCTTC.